This T cell receptor beta chain was identified during a study of human T cells and chemical hapten exposure. V lost 3 bases, J lost 3 bases, and 13 bases stayed unmatched. The CDR3 is made up of 17 amino acids. Germline CDR1 and CDR2: SGHTA and FQGNSA. The time point denotes: patch test 2, 6 weeks after DPC sensitization. Treatment reported: therapeutic diphenylcyclopropenone sensitization with weekly scalp DPC. Suited to DPC and affected by alopecia, the donors ranged from 18 to 70 years old. The starting material, unfractionated whole blood, was used for total RNA extraction. Individual cDNA molecules (in the library) carried attached unique molecular identifiers. In the source study's methods: Counting gave a median of 95,638 TCRs per sample, with values ranging from roughly 20,000 to 750,000. TCRdb reprocessed the RACE reads with MiXCR, giving one entry per CDR3 protein. TCRdb, not the original authors, processed these V and J calls. Of approximately 100,000 distinct CDR3 sequences listed, about a tenth are singletons.

This clonotype has a count of ten or more. This chain connects TRBV7-2 to TRBJ1-2, with 7 nucleotides matching TRBD1. Sequenced here: whole blood, sampled in connection with sensitization to the hapten diphenylcyclopropenone (DPC). This clonotype was sampled from a woman in her forties with alopecia areata. Some clones in this sample may be carry-over from other donors' samples. The DNA for the CDR3 is TGTGCCAGCAGCTTCCGCGCAGGACAGGCGACCGACTATGGCTACACCTTC. Translating gives CASSFRAGQATDYGYTF.